Shown below are 16 T cell receptor beta chains from a single sample sequenced in a study of cytotoxic CD8 clonotypes in ibrutinib-treated CLL. Generated by immunoSEQ multiplex PCR, the TCRdb table keeps only in-frame clones and is missing some. The sample holds about 24,000 clones, approximately 71% seen once. The sample was PBMCs, taken after 12 months of ibrutinib treatment. All receptors come from a human donor with chronic lymphocytic leukemia.

The chain uses TRBV7-6 and TRBJ1-1; TRBD1 matches 8 bases. CDR1 and CDR2 from the germline V gene are SGHVS and FNYEAQ. Trimming removed 5 bases from V and 7 bases from J; junction bases left unmatched: 9. CDR3 length: 14 amino acids. Here the CDR3 DNA reads TGTGCCAGCAGCCCAACGGGACAGGAGCATGAAGCTTTCTTT. Translated, it gives CASSPTGQEHEAFF.

The chain joins TRBV7-7 to TRBJ2-7; D possibly corresponds to TRBD2 (7 bases). The V end lost 5 bases, the J end lost 2 bases, and 16 bases lay between the germline ends. Germline V lookup: CDR1 SSHAT, CDR2 FNYEAQ (reference sequence). The CDR3 runs to 15 residues. CDR3 nucleotides: TGTGCCAGCAGCACGCAGGGGAGGGGAGCCTACGAGCAGTACTTC. It encodes CASSTQGRGAYEQYF. The full variable domain, with the rest looked up from reference TRBV7-7 and TRBJ2-7, is GAGVSQSPRYKVTKRGQDVTLRCDPISSHATLYWYQQALGQGPEFLTYFNYEAQPDKSGLPSDRFSAERPEGSISTLTIQRTEQRDSAMYRCASSTQGRGAYEQYFGPGTRLTVT.

There are a few counts of this clone. The chain links TRBV11-2 to TRBJ1-1, with 9 bases matching TRBD1. This CDR3 comprises 14 residues. V lost 2 bases, J lost 9 bases, and 7 bases stayed unmatched. CDR1 SGHAT and CDR2 FQNNGV come from the germline V gene. The CDR3 spells CASSLFGQGFQAFF. In DNA, the CDR3 is TGTGCCAGCAGCTTATTCGGACAGGGGTTCCAAGCTTTCTTT. The whole variable domain, remainder taken from reference TRBV11-2 and TRBJ1-1, is EAGVAQSPRYKIIEKRQSVAFWCNPISGHATLYWYQQILGQGPKLLIQFQNNGVVDDSQLPKDRFSAERLKGVDSTLKIQPAKLEDSAVYLCASSLFGQGFQAFFGQGTRLTVV.

V usage is TRBV6-9 and J usage is TRBJ2-6; D not resolved. The CDR3 runs 10 residues. Per germline, CDR1 MNHGY and CDR2 SVAAGI. Trimming stripped 10 bases from V and 10 bases from J, with 8 bases between. The CDR3 here is CATKGNVLTF. Here the CDR3 DNA reads TGTGCCACCAAGGGAAACGTCCTGACTTTC.

As DNA, the CDR3 is TGTGCCAGCGGTGGGACTAGCCCTAGCACAGATACGCAGTATTTT. Translation: CASGGTSPSTDTQYF. This chain connects TRBV9 to TRBJ2-3, with TRBD2 identical over 9 bases. CDR1 is SGDLS and CDR2 is YYNGEE in the germline V gene. With V trimmed by 7 bases and J by 0 bases, 6 bases remained unmatched. The CDR3 loop spans 15 amino acids.

By frequency in the sample, this clone is medium-sized. V is TRBV30 and J is TRBJ2-5, with D hard to call. The germline V and J ends were trimmed by 2 bases and 4 bases, with 11 bases remaining between them. The CDR3 has 13 residues. Germline V CDR1 and CDR2: GTSNPN, SVGIG (reference sequence). This CDR3 reads CAWSTVGAETQYF. Here the CDR3 DNA reads TGTGCCTGGAGTACAGTAGGTGCAGAGACCCAGTACTTC.

The chain combines TRBV7-2 with TRBJ2-7, with 8 bases fitting TRBD2. Germline assignment: CDR1 SGHTA and CDR2 FQGNSA. The CDR3 length is 14 residues. J lost 2 bases, V lost 1 base, and 1 base had no gene match. CDR3 sequence: CASSLERGPYEQYF. As DNA, the CDR3 is TGTGCCAGCAGCTTAGAGCGGGGGCCCTACGAGCAGTACTTC.

There are many counts of this clone. The chain is built from TRBV28 and TRBJ1-1; D remains unclear. Germline V gene lookup returns CDR1 MDHEN and CDR2 SYDVKM. The V gene lost 1 base and the J gene lost 7 bases, with 7 bases spanning the gap. The CDR3 is made up of 12 amino acids. Here the CDR3 reads CASSLSGGEAFF. The CDR3, as DNA: TGTGCCAGCAGTTTATCAGGCGGTGAAGCTTTCTTT.

The rearrangement links TRBV2 to TRBJ2-7; the D is unclear. Germline loops: CDR1 SNHLY, CDR2 FYNNEI. The CDR3 loop spans 11 amino acids. Trimming pared 5 bases from V and 2 bases from J, leaving 4 bases between. This chain's CDR3 is CASSLTYEQYF. CDR3 sequence (DNA): TGTGCCAGCAGTCTCACCTACGAGCAGTACTTC. The entire variable domain, with the rest obtained from reference TRBV2 and TRBJ2-7, is as follows: EPEVTQTPSHQVTQMGQEVILRCVPISNHLYFYWYRQILGQKVEFLVSFYNNEISEKSEIFDDQFSVERPDGSNFTLKIRSTKLEDSAMYFCASSLTYEQYFGPGTRLTVT.

This chain uses TRBV5-1 with TRBJ1-2; TRBD1 is a possible D gene (5 bases). Between the trimmed V and J ends, which lost 4 bases and 1 base, there was a span of 14 bases. The germline gives CDR1 SGHRS, CDR2 YFSETQ. The CDR3 runs 15 residues. CDR3 amino acids: CASSMGRPLNYGYTF. Written as DNA, the CDR3 is TGCGCCAGCAGCATGGGACGGCCCCTTAACTATGGCTACACCTTC.

The chain has TRBV19 and TRBJ2-1; no clear D. The germline gives CDR1 LNHDA, CDR2 SQIVND (reference sequence). Trimming shortened V by 7 bases and J by 6 bases, and 16 bases separated the two germline ends. The CDR3 covers 14 residues. In DNA, the CDR3 is TGTGCCAGTAACGAGGCCACCGCAAGCAATGAGCAGTTCTTC. Its protein product is CASNEATASNEQFF.

A remark on this clone: One end of the junction does not line up with germline, which may come from a read error. The chain couples TRBV28 to TRBJ1-2; D call uncertain. The CDR3 totals 12 residues. Germline V gene lookup returns CDR1 MDHEN and CDR2 SYDVKM. The CDR3 sequence is CASSPSTSGHTF. CDR3 DNA sequence: TGTGCCAGCAGTCCATCTACCAGTGGCCACACCTTC.

The chain carries TRBV27 and TRBJ2-7, with D tentatively TRBD1 (5 bases). Trimming removed 2 bases at V and 1 base at J, with 12 bases between. Germline CDR1 and CDR2: MNHEY and SMNVEV (reference sequence). The length of the CDR3 is 15 residues. This chain's CDR3 is CASSLDSWGSYEQYF. The CDR3 DNA reads as TGTGCCAGCAGTTTAGACAGTTGGGGTTCCTACGAGCAGTACTTC.

This clone appeared once. The chain is built from TRBV19 and TRBJ2-3; 8 nucleotides line up with TRBD1. The V and J ends lost 6 bases and 3 bases, in that order; junction bases with no gene match: 5. Germline CDR1 is LNHDA and CDR2 is SQIVND (reference sequence). This CDR3 contains 14 residues. CDR3 DNA: TGTGCCAGTAGCAAAAACAGGGGGACAGATACGCAGTATTTT. This encodes CASSKNRGTDTQYF.

This rearrangement joins TRBV2 to TRBJ1-3; D gene ambiguous. Trimming removed 6 bases at V and 4 bases at J, with 7 bases between. Germline CDR1 SNHLY, CDR2 FYNNEI. This CDR3 spans 12 amino acids. CDR3 amino acids: CASRGSGNTIYF. As DNA, the CDR3 is TGTGCCAGCAGAGGATCAGGAAACACCATATATTTT.

This clone was found a few times. The chain carries TRBV21-1 and TRBJ1-5; the D segment call TRBD1 is taken from the table without a DNA check. TRBV21-1 has pseudogene status. The CDR3 length is 16 residues. The CDR3 nucleotides read TGTGCCAGCACCCCCCTGCAGGTTTATAGCAATCAGCCCCAGCATTTT. Protein product: CASTPLQVYSNQPQHF.